These 7 T cell receptor beta chains were all obtained from the same sample, sequenced in a study of shared clonotypes between healthy human individuals. The assay was immunoSEQ multiplex PCR, and TCRdb's table has in-frame clones only and misses some. The sample consists of roughly 2.5 million clones, just over 90% of them appearing once. The sample consisted of naive CD4+ T cells sorted from blood. Subset denoted: CD45RA+ positively selected. These receptors all come from a man aged 18 to 29 in good health.

This clone has just one count. The V call is TRBV15, the J call TRBJ1-4; a weak D match, TRBD1 (5 bases). The CDR3 loop spans 15 amino acids. The V gene's germline CDR1 is LNHNV and CDR2 YYDKDF (reference sequence). The V end was cut by 1 base, the J end by 7 bases, with 13 bases between. The CDR3: CATSRVGGDSEKLFF. In nucleotides, the CDR3 is TGTGCCACCAGCAGAGTGGGGGGGGATAGTGAAAAACTGTTTTTT.

The V gene is TRBV9, the J gene TRBJ1-6; D is unclear. CDR1 is SGDLS and CDR2 is YYNGEE in the germline V gene. This CDR3 region has 15 residues. Trimming stripped 2 bases from V and 6 bases from J, with 12 bases between. CDR3 sequence: CASSVLDEPNSPLHF. CDR3 coding DNA: TGTGCCAGCAGCGTGCTAGACGAGCCTAATTCACCCCTCCACTTT.

Points on this clone: The same CDR3 also results from other DNA sequences found in this sample. The chain links TRBV10-1 to TRBJ2-5, with D unclear. The V gene's germline CDR1 is WNHNN and CDR2 SYGVQD (reference sequence). V lost 3 bases and J 5 bases, leaving 4 bases between the germline ends. The length of the CDR3 is 11 residues. The CDR3 loop reads CASSETETQYF. The CDR3 region has the DNA TGCGCCAGCAGTGAAACGGAGACCCAGTACTTC.

Regarding this clone: One end of the junction does not line up with germline, which may come from a read error. CDR3 protein: CAGSLNPRLGANVLTF. DNA of the CDR3: TGTGCCGGCAGCTTAAATCCACGGTTAGGAGCCAACGTCCTGACTTTC. The V gene is TRBV11-3, the J gene TRBJ2-6; D not certain. The CDR3 extends over 16 amino acids. CDR1 and CDR2 from the germline V gene are SGHNT and YENEEA.

This sequence joins TRBV7-9 and TRBJ2-7; D is possibly TRBD1 (6 bases). Trimming pared 4 bases from V and 3 bases from J, leaving 19 bases between. CDR1 and CDR2 from the germline V gene are SEHNR and FQNEAQ (reference sequence). The CDR3 is 16 residues long. The CDR3 DNA reads as TGTGCCAGCAGCTATAGCCCTCGTTTAGGGGGCTACGAGCAGTACTTC. This encodes CASSYSPRLGGYEQYF.

This clone was picked up one time. The chain joins TRBV11-2 to TRBJ2-1; the D gene is possibly TRBD2 (6 bases). The V gene lost 1 base and the J gene lost 0 bases, with 13 bases spanning the gap. CDR1 and CDR2 from the germline V gene are SGHAT and FQNNGV. There are 17 residues in the CDR3. CDR3 region: CASSLGGATSSYNEQFF. The CDR3 nucleotides read TGTGCCAGCAGCTTAGGCGGGGCCACGAGCTCCTACAATGAGCAGTTCTTC.

Remarks on this clone: The sample has other DNA sequences that encode this CDR3 too. The J gene is TRBJ1-6, the V gene TRBV30; possibly TRBD1 for D (5 bases). CDR1 and CDR2 (germline): GTSNPN, SVGIG (reference sequence). This CDR3 is built from 15 residues. Trimming stripped 0 bases from V and 0 bases from J, with 6 bases between. In DNA form, the CDR3 reads TGTGCCTGGAGTGTGGGGGGCTCCTATAATTCACCCCTCCACTTT. Protein product: CAWSVGGSYNSPLHF.